This T cell receptor beta chain was captured in a study of STAT5B mutations in CD4+ large granular lymphocyte leukemia. Trimming cost V 4 bases and J 7 bases, with 13 bases left between them. From germline, CDR1 is SGHTA and CDR2 FQGNSA. CDR3 size: 14 residues. Repertoires were generated with immunoSEQ multiplex PCR, while TCRdb's copy carries only in-frame clones and drops some. Seen here are nearly 30,000 clones, around four fifths observed once, and the top ten hold about 6%. Sequencing input: CD4+ T cells from blood buffy coats. This rearrangement joins TRBV7-2 to TRBJ2-2, with D hard to call. The TCR was taken from a human donor in good health. In DNA, the CDR3 is TGTGCCAGCAGCTACCGACCTCCCGGCGGGGAGCTGTTTTTT. Its translation is CASSYRPPGGELFF. Full variable domain (outside the CDR3, taken from reference TRBV7-2 and TRBJ2-2): GAGVSQSPSNKVTEKGKDVELRCDPISGHTALYWYRQSLGQGLEFLIYFQGNSAPDKSGLPSDRFSAERTGGSVSTLTIQRTQQEDSAVYLCASSYRPPGGELFFGEGSRLTVL.